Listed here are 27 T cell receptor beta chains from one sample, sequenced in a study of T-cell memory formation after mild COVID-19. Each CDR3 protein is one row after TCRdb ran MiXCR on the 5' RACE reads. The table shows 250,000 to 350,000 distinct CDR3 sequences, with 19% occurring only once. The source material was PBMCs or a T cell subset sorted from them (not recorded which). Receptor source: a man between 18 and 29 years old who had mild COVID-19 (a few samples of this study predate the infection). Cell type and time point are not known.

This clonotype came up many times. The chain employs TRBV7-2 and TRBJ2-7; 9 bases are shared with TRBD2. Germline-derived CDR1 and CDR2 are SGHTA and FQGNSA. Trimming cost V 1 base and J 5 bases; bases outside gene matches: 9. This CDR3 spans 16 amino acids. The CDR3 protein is CASSLEGGGAGHEQYV. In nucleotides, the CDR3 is TGTGCCAGCAGCTTAGAAGGCGGGGGGGCCGGTCACGAGCAGTACGTC.

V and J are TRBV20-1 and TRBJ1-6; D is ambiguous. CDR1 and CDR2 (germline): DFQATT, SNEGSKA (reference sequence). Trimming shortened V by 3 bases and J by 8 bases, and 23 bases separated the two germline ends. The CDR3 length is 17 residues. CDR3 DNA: TGCAGTGCTAGTTTTCCGGAGAGTAGAACCCGAGATTCACCCCTCCACTTT. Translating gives CSASFPESRTRDSPLHF.

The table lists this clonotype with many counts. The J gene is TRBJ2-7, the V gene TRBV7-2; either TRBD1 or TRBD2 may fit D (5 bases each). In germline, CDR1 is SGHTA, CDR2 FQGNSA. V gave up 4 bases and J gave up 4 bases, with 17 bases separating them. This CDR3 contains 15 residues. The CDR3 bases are TGTGCCAGCAGCTCCCCGGACATCGGAGGTTACGAGCAGTACTTC. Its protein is CASSSPDIGGYEQYF.

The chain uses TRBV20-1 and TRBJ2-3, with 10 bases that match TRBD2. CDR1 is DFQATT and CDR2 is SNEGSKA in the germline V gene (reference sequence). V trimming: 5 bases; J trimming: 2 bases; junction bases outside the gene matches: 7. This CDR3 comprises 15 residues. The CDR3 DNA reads TGCAGTGCTTCTCGTAGCGGGGGGAACACAGATACGCAGTATTTT. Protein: CSASRSGGNTDTQYF.

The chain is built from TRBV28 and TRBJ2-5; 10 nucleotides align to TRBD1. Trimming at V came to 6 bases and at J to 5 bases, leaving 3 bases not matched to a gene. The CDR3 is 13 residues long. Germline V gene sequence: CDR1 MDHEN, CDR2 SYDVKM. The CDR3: CASRGQGTETQYF. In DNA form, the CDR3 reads TGTGCCAGCAGGGGACAGGGGACGGAGACCCAGTACTTC. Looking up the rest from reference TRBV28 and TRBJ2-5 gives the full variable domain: DVKVTQSSRYLVKRTGEKVFLECVQDMDHENMFWYRQDPGLGLRLIYFSYDVKMKEKGDIPEGYSVSREKKERFSLILESASTNQTSMYLCASRGQGTETQYFGPGTRLLVL.

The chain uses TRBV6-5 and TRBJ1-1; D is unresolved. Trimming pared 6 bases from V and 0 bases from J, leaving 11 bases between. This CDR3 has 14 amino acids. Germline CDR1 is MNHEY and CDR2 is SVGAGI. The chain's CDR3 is CASRARVLNTEAFF. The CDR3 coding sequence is TGTGCCAGCAGGGCCCGAGTTCTGAACACTGAAGCTTTCTTT.

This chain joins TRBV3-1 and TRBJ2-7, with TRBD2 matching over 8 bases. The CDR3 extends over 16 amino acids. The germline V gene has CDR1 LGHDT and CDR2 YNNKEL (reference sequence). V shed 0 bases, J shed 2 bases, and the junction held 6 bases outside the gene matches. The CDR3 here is CASSQDFGGATYEQYF. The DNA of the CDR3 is TGTGCCAGCAGCCAAGATTTCGGGGGGGCAACCTACGAGCAGTACTTC.

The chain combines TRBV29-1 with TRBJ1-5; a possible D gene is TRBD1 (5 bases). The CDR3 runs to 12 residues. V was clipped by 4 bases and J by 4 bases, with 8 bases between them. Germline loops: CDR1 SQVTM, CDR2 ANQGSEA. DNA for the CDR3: TGCAGCGTTGTGCAGGGTAATCAGCCCCAGCATTTT. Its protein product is CSVVQGNQPQHF.

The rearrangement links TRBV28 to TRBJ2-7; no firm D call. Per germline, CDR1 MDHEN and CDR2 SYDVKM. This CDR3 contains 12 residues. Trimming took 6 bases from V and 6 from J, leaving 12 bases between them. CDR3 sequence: CASSHTRREQYV. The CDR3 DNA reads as TGTGCCAGCAGCCACACCCGGCGCGAGCAGTACGTC.

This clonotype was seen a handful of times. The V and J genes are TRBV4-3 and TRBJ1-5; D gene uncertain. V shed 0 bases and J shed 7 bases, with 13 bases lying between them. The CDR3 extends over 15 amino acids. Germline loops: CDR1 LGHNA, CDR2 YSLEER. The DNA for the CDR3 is TGCGCCAGCAGCCAAGATCGCGGAGGGCTCCAGCCCCAGCATTTT. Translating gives CASSQDRGGLQPQHF.

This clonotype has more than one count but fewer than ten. CDR3 sequence: CASSPPGIGNTIYF. As DNA, the CDR3 is TGCGCCAGCAGCCCGCCGGGGATCGGAAACACCATATATTTT. The gene calls are TRBV5-1 and TRBJ1-3; D remains ambiguous. In germline, CDR1 is SGHRS, CDR2 YFSETQ. The CDR3 contains 14 residues. The ends were cut back, 4 bases at V and 4 bases at J, with 12 bases in the middle.

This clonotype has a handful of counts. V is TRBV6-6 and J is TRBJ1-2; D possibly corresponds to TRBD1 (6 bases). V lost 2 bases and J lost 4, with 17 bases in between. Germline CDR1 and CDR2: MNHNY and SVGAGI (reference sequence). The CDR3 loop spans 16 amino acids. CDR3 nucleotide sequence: TGTGCCAGCAGTTACGAAGCGGGGGCGCGCGGCTATGGCTACACCTTC. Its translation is CASSYEAGARGYGYTF.

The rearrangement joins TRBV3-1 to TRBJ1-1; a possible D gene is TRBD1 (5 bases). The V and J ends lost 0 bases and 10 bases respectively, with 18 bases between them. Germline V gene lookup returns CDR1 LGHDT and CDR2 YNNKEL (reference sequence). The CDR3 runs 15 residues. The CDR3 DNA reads TGTGCCAGCAGCCAAGATAGCGGGGGGGGAATCGGAGCTTTCTTT. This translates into CASSQDSGGGIGAFF.

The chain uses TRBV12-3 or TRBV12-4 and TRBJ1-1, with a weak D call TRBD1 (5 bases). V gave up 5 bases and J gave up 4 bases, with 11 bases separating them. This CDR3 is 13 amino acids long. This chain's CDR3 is CASSPPGATEAFF. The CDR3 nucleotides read TGTGCCAGCAGTCCACCCGGGGCCACTGAAGCTTTCTTT.

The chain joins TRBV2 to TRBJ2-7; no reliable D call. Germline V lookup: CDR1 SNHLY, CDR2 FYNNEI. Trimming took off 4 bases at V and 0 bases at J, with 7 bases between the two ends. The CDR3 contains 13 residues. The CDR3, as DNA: TGTGCCAGCAGTGTGTACAGCTCCTACGAGCAGTACTTC. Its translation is CASSVYSSYEQYF.

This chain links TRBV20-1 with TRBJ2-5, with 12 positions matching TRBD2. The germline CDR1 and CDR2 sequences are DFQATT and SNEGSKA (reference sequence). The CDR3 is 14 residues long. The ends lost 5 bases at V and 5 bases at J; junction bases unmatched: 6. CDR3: CSALPGLAGETQYF. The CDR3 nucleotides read TGCAGTGCTTTACCTGGACTAGCGGGGGAGACCCAGTACTTC.

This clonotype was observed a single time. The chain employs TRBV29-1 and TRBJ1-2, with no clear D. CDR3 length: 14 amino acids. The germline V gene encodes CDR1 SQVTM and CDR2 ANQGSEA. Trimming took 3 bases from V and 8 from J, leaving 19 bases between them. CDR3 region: CSVEGQYRHGGYTF. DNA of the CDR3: TGCAGCGTTGAGGGCCAGTACCGCCACGGGGGCTACACCTTC.

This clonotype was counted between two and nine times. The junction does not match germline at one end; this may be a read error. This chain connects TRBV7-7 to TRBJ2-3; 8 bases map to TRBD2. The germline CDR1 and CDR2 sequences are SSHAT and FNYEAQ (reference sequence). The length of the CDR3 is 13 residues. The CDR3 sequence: CASSYGLARTQYF. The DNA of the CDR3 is TGTGCTAGCAGCTACGGACTAGCCCGAACGCAGTATTTT.

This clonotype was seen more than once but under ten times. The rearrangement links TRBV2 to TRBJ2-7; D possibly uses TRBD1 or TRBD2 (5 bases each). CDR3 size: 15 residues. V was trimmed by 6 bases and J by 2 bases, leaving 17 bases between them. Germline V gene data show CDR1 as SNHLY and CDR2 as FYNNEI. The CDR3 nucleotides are TGTGCCAGCAGAGCCGGGACGGTGCCTGCCTACGAGCAGTACTTC. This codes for CASRAGTVPAYEQYF.

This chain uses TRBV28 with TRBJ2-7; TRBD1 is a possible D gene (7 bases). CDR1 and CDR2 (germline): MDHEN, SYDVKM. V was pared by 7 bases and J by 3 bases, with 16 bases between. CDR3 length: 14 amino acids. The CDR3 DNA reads TGTGCCAGCACCCCAGGAGGGACAGTCTACGAGCAGTACTTC. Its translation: CASTPGGTVYEQYF.

CDR3 loop: CASTRTRDRTDTQYF. The DNA for the CDR3 is TGTGCCAGTACCCGCACCCGGGACCGGACAGATACGCAGTATTTT. The chain combines TRBV19 with TRBJ2-3; possibly TRBD1 or TRBD2 for D (5 bases each). The CDR3 loop spans 15 amino acids. V was cut by 7 bases and J by 3 bases, with 17 bases left in between. CDR1 and CDR2 (germline): LNHDA, SQIVND (reference sequence).

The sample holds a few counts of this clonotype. The DNA of the CDR3 is TGCGCCAGCAGCTTCGGGGGGGATCGAGGCTACACCTTC. Protein sequence: CASSFGGDRGYTF. The chain combines TRBV5-1 with TRBJ1-2; D might be TRBD1 (5 bases). The CDR3 extends over 13 amino acids. V shed 2 bases and J shed 8 bases, with 13 bases lying between them. Germline values: CDR1 SGHRS, CDR2 YFSETQ.

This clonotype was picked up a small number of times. The CDR3 spells CASSFIDRNQETQYF. The CDR3 nucleotides are TGTGCCAGCAGTTTTATTGACAGGAACCAAGAGACCCAGTACTTC. The chain uses TRBV28 and TRBJ2-5, with D perhaps TRBD1 (6 bases). Germline CDR1 MDHEN, CDR2 SYDVKM. The CDR3 runs 15 residues. V gave up 3 bases and J gave up 0 bases, with 11 bases separating them.

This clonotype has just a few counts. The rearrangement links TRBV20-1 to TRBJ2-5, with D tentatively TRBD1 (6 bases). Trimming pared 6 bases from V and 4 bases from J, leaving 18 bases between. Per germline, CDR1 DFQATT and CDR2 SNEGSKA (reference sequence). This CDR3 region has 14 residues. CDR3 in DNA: TGCAGTGCCAACCCCCGGGCAGGGGTAGAGACCCAGTACTTC. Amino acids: CSANPRAGVETQYF.

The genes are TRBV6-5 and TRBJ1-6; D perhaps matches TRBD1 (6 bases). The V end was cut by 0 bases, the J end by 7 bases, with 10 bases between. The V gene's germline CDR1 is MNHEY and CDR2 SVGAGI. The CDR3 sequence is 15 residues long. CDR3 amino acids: CASSYSSQGNSPLHF. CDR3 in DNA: TGTGCCAGCAGTTACTCGAGTCAGGGGAATTCACCCCTCCACTTT.

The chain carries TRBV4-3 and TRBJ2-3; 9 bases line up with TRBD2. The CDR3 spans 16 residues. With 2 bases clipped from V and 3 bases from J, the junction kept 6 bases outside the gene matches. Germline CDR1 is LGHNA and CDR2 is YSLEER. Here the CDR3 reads CASSQKGLARTDTQYF. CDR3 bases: TGCGCCAGCAGCCAAAAAGGACTAGCGAGAACAGATACGCAGTATTTT.

This CDR3 is CASRKQGVTSQPQHF. The CDR3 DNA reads TGTGCCAGCAGGAAACAGGGGGTAACTAGTCAGCCCCAGCATTTT. The gene calls are TRBV6-2 or TRBV6-3 and TRBJ1-5, with 8 bases matching TRBD1. The CDR3 is made up of 15 amino acids. Germline CDR1 is MNHEY and CDR2 is SVGEGT. Germline trimming cut 6 bases from V and 6 bases from J; bases unmatched to any gene: 10.